Listed below are T cell receptor beta chains from one sample, sequenced in a study of long-term antiretroviral therapy in people with HIV. The data were produced by immunoSEQ multiplex PCR, yet TCRdb's version contains in-frame clones alone and is incomplete. This table holds roughly 8,500 clones, 81% found once. Specimen: unsorted PBMCs, collected 2.5 to 2.7 years before starting antiretroviral therapy. These receptors were taken from a man between 35 and 55 years old with HIV. Each CDR3 is given with its conserved first and last residue.

V: TRBV21-1
CDR3: CASTPSGQGDTDTQYF

V: TRBV10-3
CDR3: CAIGRENSPLHF

V: TRBV19
CDR3: CASSLGTEPTRTQYF

V: TRBV7-9
CDR3: CASSLLSTDTQYF

V: TRBV4-3
CDR3: CASSPNPQGMDYGYTF

V: TRBV30
CDR3: CAWSTTRQPGPYGYTF

V: TRBV9
CDR3: CAYRSRQGLYTEAFF

V: TRBV5-1
CDR3: CASSFEGSSYNEQFF

V: TRBV27
CDR3: CASSSLGAQRNTIYF

V: TRBV10-2
CDR3: CASSESSYEQYF

V: TRBV6-5
CDR3: CASSYSTTHEQYF

V: TRBV6-5
CDR3: CASREYNSPLHF

V: TRBV27
CDR3: CASSPRDRVNNEQFF

V: TRBV6-1
CDR3: CAGGQGNTEAFF

V: TRBV15
CDR3: CATSRDRDWITEAFF

V: TRBV29-1
CDR3: CSVALVDTEAFF

V: TRBV10-2
CDR3: CASSESSSGRGINYGYTF

V: TRBV5-1
CDR3: CASSPGGGRDTEAFF

V: TRBV6-1
CDR3: CASSPPGRYGYTF

V: TRBV5-1
CDR3: CASSSQTSGGDTQYF

V: TRBV7-9
CDR3: CASSLAQRNYGYTF

V: TRBV25-1
CDR3: CASSGTSGKTDTQYF

V: TRBV30
CDR3: CAWSVSGVDEQYF

V: TRBV29-1
CDR3: CSVSPQGTEAFF

V: TRBV5-1
CDR3: CASSSDTFAGELFF

V: TRBV19
CDR3: CASSIGGATNEKLFF

V: TRBV21-1
CDR3: CASARGLSSYNEQFF

V: TRBV5-1
CDR3: CASSLGPGNQPQHF

V: TRBV2
CDR3: CASREQGGYGYTF

V: TRBV28
CDR3: CASASGTINSPLHF

V: TRBV7-7
CDR3: CASSFYETPGQTQYF

V: TRBV5-4
CDR3: CASSLAEGLGEKLFF

V: TRBV15
CDR3: CATSRDPGLAYEQYF

V: TRBV27
CDR3: CASSLLVSAQDYYGYTF

V: TRBV9
CDR3: CASSVDSGGLFYNEQFF

V: TRBV18
CDR3: CASSPSGQGTPYEQYF

V: TRBV11-2
CDR3: CASRGPRAEQYF

V: TRBV27
CDR3: CASRDGQGGLKTEAFF

V: TRBV5-1
CDR3: CASSLSGANQPQHF

V: TRBV7-2
CDR3: CASSLGTSFFSYEQYF

V: TRBV4-1
CDR3: CASSQDSGHGTEAFF

V: TRBV9
CDR3: CASSVVKGAGTEAFF

V: TRBV10-3
CDR3: CASREGSGANVLTF

V: TRBV12-5
CDR3: CASGLELGSRVVF

V: TRBV2
CDR3: CASSDPRNTEAFF

V: TRBV7-9
CDR3: CASSSLAGGNTGELFF

V: TRBV10-2
CDR3: CASSERAGTDYGYTF

V: TRBV6-6
CDR3: CASSYSPDRPQGYTF

V: TRBV10-3
CDR3: CAISESPGHYGYTF

V: TRBV14
CDR3: CASSQEAGYTYEQYF

V: TRBV19
CDR3: CATREALNYGYTF

V: TRBV6-5
CDR3: CASSYSPGSYGYTF

V: TRBV28
CDR3: CASRAGGTYEKLFF

V: TRBV19
CDR3: CASSRQGEPQYAFF